Presented here are 23 T cell receptor beta chains from one specimen sequenced in a study of post-analysis software for immune sequencing data. Study-wide results and caveats: About 5 TRBV segments (TRBV5-6, TRBV5-1 and TRBV20-1 among them) occurred more frequently in patients than in controls.

cDNA libraries of TCR beta carried unique molecular identifiers. TCRdb re-derived calls from the PCR reads in MiXCR, one entry per CDR3 protein. Among 650,000 to 850,000 distinct CDR3 sequences listed, around 46% were seen once. For these receptors, no antigen is known. Sequencing was done on a sample of blood. Receptors originate from a girl aged 5-17 years with multiple sclerosis.

Here the CDR3 reads CASRDLGPRGADTQYF. The CDR3, as DNA: TGTGCCAGCAGAGACCTCGGGCCTCGGGGGGCAGATACGCAGTATTTT. The chain combines TRBV7-6 with TRBJ2-3; 7 nucleotides match TRBD2. The CDR3 is 16 residues long. The J segment lost 4 bases and the V segment lost 6 bases, leaving 13 bases of the junction unmatched. From germline, CDR1 is SGHVS and CDR2 FNYEAQ.

This clonotype has more than one count but fewer than ten. The gene calls are TRBV7-6 and TRBJ2-1, with TRBD2 identical over 11 bases. Germline assignment: CDR1 SGHVS and CDR2 FNYEAQ. The CDR3 runs to 16 residues. The V gene end was trimmed by 5 bases and the J gene end by 7 bases; junction bases not matched to a gene: 10. The CDR3 region has the DNA TGTGCCAGCAGCAACCGGCTAGCGGGAGGTGGGAATGAGCAGTTCTTC. Amino acid sequence: CASSNRLAGGGNEQFF.

This clonotype was seen a handful of times. The rearrangement joins TRBV12-3 or TRBV12-4 to TRBJ2-5, with D maybe TRBD2 (6 bases). Deletions cut 6 bases from V and 1 base from J, with 21 bases between. There are 17 residues in the CDR3. CDR3 in amino acids: CASSPNPGGSFQETQYF. Here the CDR3 DNA reads TGTGCCAGCAGCCCGAACCCCGGAGGGAGTTTCCAAGAGACCCAGTACTTC.

The chain is built from TRBV20-1 and TRBJ2-7, with TRBD1 matching 8 bases. The CDR3 totals 16 residues. Per the germline V gene, CDR1 is DFQATT and CDR2 is SNEGSKA (reference sequence). The J segment lost 0 bases and the V segment lost 0 bases, leaving 7 bases of the junction unmatched. Here the CDR3 DNA reads TGCAGTGCTAGAGAGGGGAGACAGGGGTTCTCCTACGAGCAGTACTTC. Protein product: CSAREGRQGFSYEQYF.

The rearrangement joins TRBV3-1 to TRBJ2-7, with a tentative D call TRBD1 (5 bases). Germline CDR1 reads LGHDT; CDR2 reads YNNKEL (reference sequence). Trimming took off 3 bases at V and 3 bases at J, with 15 bases between the two ends. The CDR3 contains 15 residues. CDR3 region: CASSQVPDTNYEQYF. The CDR3 region has the DNA TGTGCCAGCAGCCAGGTGCCGGACACTAACTACGAGCAGTACTTC.

This clonotype appeared a few times. The V call is TRBV6-6, the J call TRBJ2-3; the match to TRBD2 covers 13 bases. Germline V gene data show CDR1 as MNHNY and CDR2 as SVGAGI (reference sequence). J gave up 1 base and V 6 bases, and 4 bases lay outside the gene matches. CDR3 length equals 16 residues. The CDR3: CASRRGTSGGTDTQYF. CDR3 DNA sequence: TGTGCCAGCAGACGCGGGACTAGCGGGGGCACAGATACGCAGTATTTT.

This clonotype appeared a single time. V gene TRBV9 combines with J gene TRBJ2-4; 8 bases fit TRBD2. V trimming: 4 bases; J trimming: 6 bases; junction bases outside the gene matches: 9. From germline, CDR1 is SGDLS and CDR2 YYNGEE. The CDR3 totals 15 residues. The CDR3 DNA is TGTGCCAGCAGCCCCGGGGGGGCGCAGATAAACATTCAGTACTTC. Translated: CASSPGGAQINIQYF.

V and J are TRBV7-8 and TRBJ1-2; tentatively, D is TRBD1 (5 bases). Germline loops: CDR1 SGHVS, CDR2 FQNEAQ. The V end was cut by 5 bases, the J end by 4 bases, with 17 bases between. The CDR3 consists of 15 residues. The CDR3 coding sequence is TGTGCCAGCAGCGCATTCAGGGTGCCCGGCTATGGCTACACCTTC. Translating it yields CASSAFRVPGYGYTF.

This clonotype came up a few times. The chain joins TRBV5-6 to TRBJ2-1, with TRBD2 matching over 9 bases. The germline CDR1 and CDR2 sequences are SGHDT and YYEEEE. This CDR3 comprises 15 residues. J lost 10 bases, V lost 0 bases, and 8 bases had no gene match. CDR3 nucleotides: TGTGCCAGCAGCTTGGCGTCTAGCGGGAAATCCGAGCAGTTCTTC. This translates into CASSLASSGKSEQFF.

This clonotype was observed a handful of times. V usage is TRBV4-1 and J usage is TRBJ2-1, with TRBD2 matching 12 bases. Germline lookup yields CDR1 MGHRA and CDR2 YSYEKL. V lost 1 base to trimming and J lost 8 bases; unmatched junction nucleotides: 6. CDR3 length equals 16 residues. Written as DNA, the CDR3 is TGCGCCAGCAGCCAAGCTTCTAGCGGGAGGGCCGATGAGCAGTTCTTC. It translates to CASSQASSGRADEQFF.

In this sample, this clonotype turned up a few times. This rearrangement joins TRBV15 to TRBJ2-1, with 12 bases that match TRBD2. Per the germline V gene, CDR1 is LNHNV and CDR2 is YYDKDF (reference sequence). There are 14 residues in the CDR3. V was clipped by 1 base and J by 9 bases; unmatched bases: 1. CDR3 bases: TGTGCCACCAGCAGAGCGGGACTAGCGGGTGAGCAGTTCTTC. Encoded protein: CATSRAGLAGEQFF.

The genes are TRBV12-3 or TRBV12-4 and TRBJ2-1; 8 nucleotides agree with TRBD2. Trimming cost V 8 bases and J 6 bases; bases outside gene matches: 9. The CDR3 length is 14 residues. The DNA for the CDR3 is TGTGCCAGCCGATCGGGACTAGGCACCAATGAGCAGTTCTTC. Translated: CASRSGLGTNEQFF.

The chain is built from TRBV18 and TRBJ1-1; no clear D. V lost 4 bases and J 11 bases, leaving 17 bases between the germline ends. This CDR3 contains 13 residues. Germline V gene data show CDR1 as KGHSH and CDR2 as LQKENI. CDR3 coding DNA: TGTGCCAGCTCACAAAAGGAGGGTGTCGAGGCTTTCTTT. Amino acid sequence: CASSQKEGVEAFF.

The chain carries TRBV28 and TRBJ2-3; D unclear. Germline V gene data show CDR1 as MDHEN and CDR2 as SYDVKM. V dropped 8 bases and J dropped 3 bases, with 21 bases sitting between them. The CDR3 length is 16 residues. CDR3: CASRDVTGSGTDTQYF. CDR3 nucleotide sequence: TGTGCCAGCCGCGACGTGACGGGCTCGGGTACAGATACGCAGTATTTT.

This chain links TRBV7-2 with TRBJ1-2; D is ambiguous. V lost 1 base and J 4 bases, leaving 10 bases between the germline ends. There are 14 residues in the CDR3. In germline, CDR1 is SGHTA, CDR2 FQGNSA. The CDR3 DNA sequence: TGTACCAGCAGCTTAGATACGGGAGCCTATGGCTACACCTTC. It encodes CTSSLDTGAYGYTF.

The V and J genes are TRBV12-3 or TRBV12-4 and TRBJ1-5, with TRBD1 matching over 7 bases. Germline trimming cut 3 bases from V and 0 bases from J; bases unmatched to any gene: 17. The CDR3 sequence is 20 residues long. The DNA of the CDR3 is TGTGCCAGCAGTTTCGGTATTTGGACGGGACAGAACTATAGCAATCAGCCCCAGCATTTT. It codes for CASSFGIWTGQNYSNQPQHF.

The chain links TRBV20-1 to TRBJ1-2; possibly TRBD1 for D (5 bases). The V end was cut by 4 bases, the J end by 7 bases, with 13 bases between. The CDR3 has 12 residues. CDR1 and CDR2 (germline): DFQATT, SNEGSKA (reference sequence). The CDR3 is CSATQGLLGYTF. The CDR3 DNA is TGCAGTGCTACTCAGGGTCTTCTTGGCTACACCTTC.

This clonotype was seen a few times. The CDR3 DNA reads TGCAGCGTTGAAGAGCGGCACTACAAGGGGAATGAGCAGTTCTTC. Protein product: CSVEERHYKGNEQFF. The rearrangement joins TRBV29-1 to TRBJ2-1, with D perhaps TRBD1 (5 bases). V gave up 0 bases and J gave up 7 bases, with 16 bases separating them. The CDR3 runs 15 residues. CDR1 and CDR2 (germline): SQVTM, ANQGSEA.

This clonotype was seen more than once but under ten times. The V call is TRBV12-3 or TRBV12-4, the J call TRBJ2-3; 8 nucleotides align to TRBD1. This CDR3 has 15 residues. V gave up 6 bases and J gave up 2 bases; unmatched junction bases: 7. DNA of the CDR3: TGTGCCAGCAGCCGACAGGGGTCGAACACAGATACGCAGTATTTT. This gives the protein CASSRQGSNTDTQYF.

This clonotype was counted a few times. The chain recombines TRBV7-9 with TRBJ2-5; 11 nucleotides agree with TRBD2. The CDR3 consists of 15 residues. Germline V CDR1 and CDR2: SEHNR, FQNEAQ (reference sequence). V gave up 4 bases and J gave up 8 bases; unmatched junction bases: 9. The CDR3 DNA is TGTGCCAGCAGCTCTAGGACTAGCGGGCACCCAACCCAGTACTTC. It codes for CASSSRTSGHPTQYF.

This clonotype has ten or more counts. The chain carries TRBV7-2 and TRBJ2-6; 10 nucleotides align to TRBD2. Germline CDR1 SGHTA, CDR2 FQGNSA. V shed 0 bases and J 2 bases; nucleotides not matched to a gene: 7. This CDR3 is built from 19 residues. DNA of the CDR3: TGTGCCAGCAGCTTAGCATCTAGCGGGAGTCCCGCTGGGGCCAACGTCCTGACTTTC. It translates to CASSLASSGSPAGANVLTF.

CDR3 DNA sequence: TGCGCCAGCAGCCCCCGACCTGGACAGGGAGGCGGCTACACCTTC. Translated, it gives CASSPRPGQGGGYTF. The rearrangement uses TRBV5-1 and TRBJ1-2; the match to TRBD1 covers 8 bases. With 4 bases clipped from V and 8 bases from J, the junction kept 13 bases outside the gene matches. Germline V gene lookup returns CDR1 SGHRS and CDR2 YFSETQ. This CDR3 comprises 15 residues. The whole variable domain, remainder taken from reference TRBV5-1 and TRBJ1-2, is KAGVTQTPRYLIKTRGQQVTLSCSPISGHRSVSWYQQTPGQGLQFLFEYFSETQRNKGNFPGRFSGRQFSNSRSEMNVSTLELGDSALYLCASSPRPGQGGGYTFGSGTRLTVV.

The chain combines TRBV6-5 with TRBJ1-2, with D tentatively TRBD1 (6 bases). The germline V gene has CDR1 MNHEY and CDR2 SVGAGI. The CDR3 extends over 14 amino acids. The V and J ends lost 2 bases and 6 bases respectively, with 13 bases between them. The CDR3 region is CASSYLGAGDGYTF. The CDR3 nucleotides are TGTGCCAGCAGTTACCTGGGGGCAGGGGATGGCTACACCTTC.